The rows below give T cell receptor beta chains drawn from one sample of a study of shared clonotypes between healthy human individuals. Libraries were prepared by immunoSEQ multiplex PCR; TCRdb keeps only in-frame clonotypes and omits some of them. The sample has over a million clones, more than 60% seen once; the top ten hold roughly 1.5%. Sequencing was done on a sample of memory CD4+ T cells sorted from blood. The receptors stem from a man aged 18 to 35 in good health. The CDR3 runs from the conserved cysteine through the conserved F or W. Each record gives: V gene, CDR3 length, D gene, J gene, clone size, CDR3 protein, CDR3 DNA. D genes are given only for firm matches. Clone size is not always given. Where it is, it says once, few, many or a class for expanded clones.

v_gene: TRBV2; len: 17; d_gene: TRBD2; j_gene: TRBJ2-3; abundance: .; CDR3aa: CASRFRNSGSGSDTQYF; CDR3nt: TGTGCCAGCAGGTTTCGTAATAGCGGGAGCGGCTCAGATACGCAGTATTTT
v_gene: TRBV2; len: 13; d_gene: .; j_gene: TRBJ1-2; abundance: .; CDR3aa: CASSGETVYGYTF; CDR3nt: TGTGCCAGCAGTGGAGAGACAGTCTATGGCTACACCTTC
v_gene: TRBV28; len: 12; d_gene: .; j_gene: TRBJ2-1; abundance: .; CDR3aa: CASTTVVDEQFF; CDR3nt: TGTGCCAGCACTACGGTGGTGGATGAGCAGTTCTTC
v_gene: TRBV6-6; len: 14; d_gene: .; j_gene: TRBJ1-6; abundance: .; CDR3aa: CASTQGQGGSPLHF; CDR3nt: TGTGCCAGCACCCAGGGTCAGGGAGGTTCACCCCTCCACTTT
v_gene: TRBV15; len: 18; d_gene: TRBD1; j_gene: TRBJ2-6; abundance: .; CDR3aa: CATSRQTGVHSGANVLTF; CDR3nt: TGTGCCACCAGCAGACAGACAGGGGTCCACTCTGGGGCCAACGTCCTGACTTTC
v_gene: TRBV29-1; len: 13; d_gene: TRBD2; j_gene: TRBJ2-1; abundance: .; CDR3aa: CSASGRAVNEQFF; CDR3nt: TGCAGCGCCAGCGGGAGGGCCGTTAATGAGCAGTTCTTC
v_gene: TRBV7-2; len: 15; d_gene: TRBD2; j_gene: TRBJ2-7; abundance: .; CDR3aa: CASSAPSGRVYEQYF; CDR3nt: TGTGCCAGCAGCGCACCTAGCGGGAGGGTTTACGAGCAGTACTTC
v_gene: TRBV5-1; len: 13; d_gene: .; j_gene: TRBJ2-1; abundance: .; CDR3aa: CASSLGLNNEQFF; CDR3nt: TGCGCCAGCAGCTTGGGACTGAACAATGAGCAGTTCTTC
v_gene: TRBV11-3; len: 14; d_gene: .; j_gene: TRBJ1-2; abundance: few; CDR3aa: CASSLSAGRYGYTF; CDR3nt: TGTGCCAGCAGCTTATCGGCAGGGCGGTACGGCTACACCTTC
v_gene: TRBV7-2; len: 13; d_gene: .; j_gene: TRBJ1-5; abundance: few; CDR3aa: CASSPGRNQPQHF; CDR3nt: TGTGCCAGCAGCCCAGGACGGAATCAGCCCCAGCATTTT
v_gene: TRBV5-6; len: 19; d_gene: TRBD2; j_gene: TRBJ2-3; abundance: few; CDR3aa: CASSLEVLAGGWVTDTQYF; CDR3nt: TGTGCCAGCAGCTTGGAAGTGCTAGCGGGGGGCTGGGTCACAGATACGCAGTATTTT
v_gene: TRBV10-3; len: 12; d_gene: .; j_gene: TRBJ1-2; abundance: once; CDR3aa: CAISPGEEGYTF; CDR3nt: TGTGCCATCAGCCCAGGGGAGGAGGGCTACACCTTC
v_gene: TRBV9; len: 14; d_gene: .; j_gene: TRBJ2-2; abundance: .; CDR3aa: CASRAGLNTGELFF; CDR3nt: TGTGCCAGCAGGGCCGGACTGAACACCGGGGAGCTGTTTTTT
v_gene: TRBV10-2; len: 14; d_gene: .; j_gene: TRBJ1-1; abundance: .; CDR3aa: CASSEMGGITEAFF; CDR3nt: TGCGCCAGCAGTGAGATGGGGGGGATCACTGAAGCTTTCTTT
v_gene: TRBV7-2; len: 13; d_gene: TRBD1; j_gene: TRBJ1-1; abundance: .; CDR3aa: CASRQGANPEAFF; CDR3nt: TGTGCCAGCAGACAGGGGGCGAATCCTGAAGCTTTCTTT
v_gene: TRBV5-4; len: 16; d_gene: TRBD2; j_gene: TRBJ2-2; abundance: .; CDR3aa: CASSLGSGRNTGELFF; CDR3nt: TGTGCCAGCAGCTTGGGGAGCGGGAGAAACACCGGGGAGCTGTTTTTT